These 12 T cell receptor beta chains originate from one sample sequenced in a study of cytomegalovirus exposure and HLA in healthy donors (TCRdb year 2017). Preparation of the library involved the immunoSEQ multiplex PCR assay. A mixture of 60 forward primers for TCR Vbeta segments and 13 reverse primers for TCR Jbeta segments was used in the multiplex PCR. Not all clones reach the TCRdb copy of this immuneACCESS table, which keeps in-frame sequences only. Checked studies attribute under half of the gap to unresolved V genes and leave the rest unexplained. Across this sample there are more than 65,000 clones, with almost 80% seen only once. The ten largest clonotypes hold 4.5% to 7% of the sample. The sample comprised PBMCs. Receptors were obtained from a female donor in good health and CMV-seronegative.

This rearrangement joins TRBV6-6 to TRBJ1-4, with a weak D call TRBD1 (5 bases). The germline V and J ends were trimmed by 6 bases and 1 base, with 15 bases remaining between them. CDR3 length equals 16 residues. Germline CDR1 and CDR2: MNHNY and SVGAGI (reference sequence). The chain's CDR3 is CASSPYPTETNEKLFF. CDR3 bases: TGTGCCAGCAGCCCTTACCCGACAGAAACTAATGAAAAACTGTTTTTT.

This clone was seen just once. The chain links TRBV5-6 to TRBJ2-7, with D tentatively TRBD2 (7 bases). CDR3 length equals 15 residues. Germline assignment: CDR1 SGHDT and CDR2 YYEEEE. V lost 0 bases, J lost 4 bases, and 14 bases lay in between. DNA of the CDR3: TGTGCCAGCAGCTTGGTTCGGGGGGCAGGTTACGAGCAGTACTTC. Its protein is CASSLVRGAGYEQYF.

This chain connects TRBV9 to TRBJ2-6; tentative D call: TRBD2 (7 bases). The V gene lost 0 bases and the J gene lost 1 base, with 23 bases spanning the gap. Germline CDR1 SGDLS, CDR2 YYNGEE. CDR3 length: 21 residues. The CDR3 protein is CASSVDPRGGDYRSGANVLTF. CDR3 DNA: TGTGCCAGCAGCGTAGACCCTAGGGGGGGGGATTATAGATCTGGGGCCAACGTCCTGACTTTC.

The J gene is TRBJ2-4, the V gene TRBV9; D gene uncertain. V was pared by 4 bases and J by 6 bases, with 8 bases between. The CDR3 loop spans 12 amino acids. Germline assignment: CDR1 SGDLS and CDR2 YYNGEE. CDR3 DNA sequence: TGTGCCAGCAGCCCCACCGGAAACATTCAGTACTTC. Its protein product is CASSPTGNIQYF.

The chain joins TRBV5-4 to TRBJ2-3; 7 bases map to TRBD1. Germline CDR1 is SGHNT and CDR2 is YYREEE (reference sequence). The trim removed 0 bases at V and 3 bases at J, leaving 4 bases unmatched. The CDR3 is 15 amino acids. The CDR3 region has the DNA TGTGCCAGCAGCTTGGATAGGGGGCAGACAGATACGCAGTATTTT. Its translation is CASSLDRGQTDTQYF. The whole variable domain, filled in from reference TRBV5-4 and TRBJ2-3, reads ETGVTQSPTHLIKTRGQQVTLRCSSQSGHNTVSWYQQALGQGPQFIFQYYREEENGRGNFPPRFSGLQFPNYSSELNVNALELDDSALYLCASSLDRGQTDTQYFGPGTRLTVL.

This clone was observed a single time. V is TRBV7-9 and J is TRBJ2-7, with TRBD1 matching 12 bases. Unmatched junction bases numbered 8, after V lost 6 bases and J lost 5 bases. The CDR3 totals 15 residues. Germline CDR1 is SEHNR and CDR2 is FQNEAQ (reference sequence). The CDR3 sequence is CASSLGTGGLNEQYF. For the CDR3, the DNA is TGTGCCAGCAGTTTGGGGACAGGGGGCCTAAACGAGCAGTACTTC.

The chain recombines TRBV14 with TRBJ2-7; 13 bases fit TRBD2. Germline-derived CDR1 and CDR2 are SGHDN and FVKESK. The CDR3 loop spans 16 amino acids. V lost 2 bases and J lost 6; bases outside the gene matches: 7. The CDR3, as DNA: TGTGCCAGCAGCCAAAGACTAGCGGGAGGATTCGGCGAGCAGTACTTC. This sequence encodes CASSQRLAGGFGEQYF.

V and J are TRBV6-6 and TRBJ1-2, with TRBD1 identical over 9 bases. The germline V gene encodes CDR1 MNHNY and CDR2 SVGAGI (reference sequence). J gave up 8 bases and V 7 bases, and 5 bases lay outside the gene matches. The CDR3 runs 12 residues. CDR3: CASTQQGAGYTF. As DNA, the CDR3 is TGTGCCAGCACTCAACAGGGGGCAGGCTACACCTTC.

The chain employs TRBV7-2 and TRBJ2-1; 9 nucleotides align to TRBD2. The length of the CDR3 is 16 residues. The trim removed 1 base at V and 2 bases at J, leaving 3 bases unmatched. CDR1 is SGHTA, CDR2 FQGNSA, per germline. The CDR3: CASSLVSGSTYNEQFF. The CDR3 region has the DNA TGTGCCAGCAGCTTAGTTAGCGGGAGTACCTACAATGAGCAGTTCTTC.

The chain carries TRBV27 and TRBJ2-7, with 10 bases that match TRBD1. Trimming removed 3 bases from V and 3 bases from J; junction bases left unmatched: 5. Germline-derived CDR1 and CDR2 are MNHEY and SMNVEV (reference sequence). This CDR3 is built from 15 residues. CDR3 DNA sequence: TGTGCCAGCAGTTTCGAGACAGGGGGCATCTACGAGCAGTACTTC. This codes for CASSFETGGIYEQYF.

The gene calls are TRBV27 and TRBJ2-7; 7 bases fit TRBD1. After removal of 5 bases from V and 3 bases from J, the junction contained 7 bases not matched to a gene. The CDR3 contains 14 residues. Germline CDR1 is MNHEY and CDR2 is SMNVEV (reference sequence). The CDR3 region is CASSDRGQNYEQYF. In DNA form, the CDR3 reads TGTGCCAGCAGTGACCGGGGACAGAACTACGAGCAGTACTTC.

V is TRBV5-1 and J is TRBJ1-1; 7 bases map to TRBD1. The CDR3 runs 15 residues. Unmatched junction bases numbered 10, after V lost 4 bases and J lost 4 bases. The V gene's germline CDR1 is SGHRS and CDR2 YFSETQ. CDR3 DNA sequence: TGCGCCAGCAGCCCCACCGGACAGGCCGGCACTGAAGCTTTCTTT. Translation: CASSPTGQAGTEAFF.